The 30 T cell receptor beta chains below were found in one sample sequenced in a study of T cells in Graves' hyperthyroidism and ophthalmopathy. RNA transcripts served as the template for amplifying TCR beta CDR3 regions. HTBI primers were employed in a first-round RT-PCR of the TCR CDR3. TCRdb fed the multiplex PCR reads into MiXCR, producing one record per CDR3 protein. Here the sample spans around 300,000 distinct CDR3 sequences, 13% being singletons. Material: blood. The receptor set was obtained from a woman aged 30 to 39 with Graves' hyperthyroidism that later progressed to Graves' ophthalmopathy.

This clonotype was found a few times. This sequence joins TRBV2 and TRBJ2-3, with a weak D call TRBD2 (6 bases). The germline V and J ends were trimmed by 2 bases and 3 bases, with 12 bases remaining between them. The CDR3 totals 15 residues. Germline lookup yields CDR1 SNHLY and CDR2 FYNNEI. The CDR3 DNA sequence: TGTGCCAGCAGTGAATCGGGAGTAAGGACAGATACGCAGTATTTT. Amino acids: CASSESGVRTDTQYF.

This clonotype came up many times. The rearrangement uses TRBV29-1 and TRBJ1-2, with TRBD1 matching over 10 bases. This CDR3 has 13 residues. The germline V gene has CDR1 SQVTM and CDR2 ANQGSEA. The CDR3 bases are TGCGGGGTGACAGGGGGCGGCGGCTATGGCTACACCTTC. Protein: CGVTGGGGYGYTF.

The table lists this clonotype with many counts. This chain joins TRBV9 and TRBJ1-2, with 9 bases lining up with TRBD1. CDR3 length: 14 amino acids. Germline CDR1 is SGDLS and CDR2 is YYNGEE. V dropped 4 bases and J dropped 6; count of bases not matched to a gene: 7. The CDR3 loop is CASSLGQGRNGYTF. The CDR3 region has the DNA TGTGCCAGCAGCCTCGGACAGGGGAGAAATGGCTACACCTTC.

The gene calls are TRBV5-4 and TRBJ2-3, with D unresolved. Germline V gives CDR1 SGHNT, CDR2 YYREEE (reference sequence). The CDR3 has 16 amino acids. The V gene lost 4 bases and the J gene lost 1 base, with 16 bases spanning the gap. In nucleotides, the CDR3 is TGTGCCAGCAGCCAGTGGACGGTTCCGGGCACAGATACGCAGTATTTT. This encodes CASSQWTVPGTDTQYF.

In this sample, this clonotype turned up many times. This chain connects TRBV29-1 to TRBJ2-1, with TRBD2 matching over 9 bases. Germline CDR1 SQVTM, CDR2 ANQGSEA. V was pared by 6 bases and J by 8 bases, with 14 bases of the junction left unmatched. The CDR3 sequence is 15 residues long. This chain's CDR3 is CSVDSLREGPDEQFF. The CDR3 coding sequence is TGCAGCGTCGACTCCTTGCGGGAGGGCCCGGATGAGCAGTTCTTC.

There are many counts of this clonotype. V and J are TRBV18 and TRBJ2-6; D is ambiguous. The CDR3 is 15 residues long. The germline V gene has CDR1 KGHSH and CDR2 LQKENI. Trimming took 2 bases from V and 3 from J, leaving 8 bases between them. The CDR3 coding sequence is TGTGCCAGCTCACCAGGGCTCCTTGGGGCCAACGTCCTGACTTTC. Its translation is CASSPGLLGANVLTF.

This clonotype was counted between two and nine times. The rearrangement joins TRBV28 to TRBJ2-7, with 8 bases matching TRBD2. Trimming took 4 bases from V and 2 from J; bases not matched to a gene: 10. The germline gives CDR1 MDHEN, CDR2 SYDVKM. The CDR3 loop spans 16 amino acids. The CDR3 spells CASSSSGTRRAYEQYF. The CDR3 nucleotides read TGTGCCAGCAGTTCATCCGGGACTAGACGAGCCTACGAGCAGTACTTC.

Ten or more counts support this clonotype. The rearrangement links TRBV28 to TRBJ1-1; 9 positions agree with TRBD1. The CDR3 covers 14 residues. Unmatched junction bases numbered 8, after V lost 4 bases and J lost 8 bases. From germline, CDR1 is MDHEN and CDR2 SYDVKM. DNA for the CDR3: TGTGCCAGCAGTTCCCATGGACAGGGGATGGAAGCTTTCTTT. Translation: CASSSHGQGMEAFF.

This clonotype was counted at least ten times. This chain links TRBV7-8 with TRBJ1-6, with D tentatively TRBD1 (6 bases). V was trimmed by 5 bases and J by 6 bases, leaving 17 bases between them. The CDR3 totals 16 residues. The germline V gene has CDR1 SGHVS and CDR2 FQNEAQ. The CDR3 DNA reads TGTGCCAGCAGCAGGTTACAGGGAGACCGTAATTCACCCCTCCACTTT. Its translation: CASSRLQGDRNSPLHF.

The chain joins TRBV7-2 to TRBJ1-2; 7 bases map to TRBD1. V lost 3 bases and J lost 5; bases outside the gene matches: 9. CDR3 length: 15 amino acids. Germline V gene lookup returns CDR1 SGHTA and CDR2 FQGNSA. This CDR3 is CASSFGAQGTYGYTF. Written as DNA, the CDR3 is TGTGCCAGCAGCTTCGGGGCACAGGGGACTTATGGCTACACCTTC.

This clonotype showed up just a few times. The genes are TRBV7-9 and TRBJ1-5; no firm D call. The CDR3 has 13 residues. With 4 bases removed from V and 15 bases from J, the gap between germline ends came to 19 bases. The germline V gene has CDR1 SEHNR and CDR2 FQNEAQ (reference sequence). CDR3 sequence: CASSYEGEMGLHF. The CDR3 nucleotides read TGTGCCAGCAGCTACGAGGGTGAAATGGGGTTGCATTTT.

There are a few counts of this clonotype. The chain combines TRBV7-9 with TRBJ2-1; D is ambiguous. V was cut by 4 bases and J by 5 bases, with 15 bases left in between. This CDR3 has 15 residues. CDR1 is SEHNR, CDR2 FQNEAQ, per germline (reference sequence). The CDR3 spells CASSSSFGVHNEQFF. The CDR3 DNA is TGTGCCAGCAGCTCCAGTTTCGGCGTCCACAATGAGCAGTTCTTC. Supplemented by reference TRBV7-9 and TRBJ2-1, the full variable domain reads DTGVSQNPRHKITKRGQNVTFRCDPISEHNRLYWYRQTLGQGPEFLTYFQNEAQLEKSRLLSDRFSAERPKGSFSTLEIQRTEQGDSAMYLCASSSSFGVHNEQFFGPGTRLTVL.

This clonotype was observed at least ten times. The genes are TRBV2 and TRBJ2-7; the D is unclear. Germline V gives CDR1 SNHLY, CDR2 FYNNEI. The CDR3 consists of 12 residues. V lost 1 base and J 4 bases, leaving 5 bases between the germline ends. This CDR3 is CASSEEAYEQYF. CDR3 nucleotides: TGTGCCAGCAGTGAAGAGGCGTACGAGCAGTACTTC.

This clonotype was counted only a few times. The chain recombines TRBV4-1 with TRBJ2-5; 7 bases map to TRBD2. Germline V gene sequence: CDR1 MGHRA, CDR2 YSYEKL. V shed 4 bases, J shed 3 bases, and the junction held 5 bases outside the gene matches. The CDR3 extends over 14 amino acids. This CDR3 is CASSPLGGEETQYF. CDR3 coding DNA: TGCGCCAGCAGCCCCTTGGGAGGGGAAGAGACCCAGTACTTC.

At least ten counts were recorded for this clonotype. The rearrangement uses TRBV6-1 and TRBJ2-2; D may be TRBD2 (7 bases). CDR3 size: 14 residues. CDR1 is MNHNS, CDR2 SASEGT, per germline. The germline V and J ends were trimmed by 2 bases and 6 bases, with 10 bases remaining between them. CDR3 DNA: TGTGCCAGCAGTGAAACGGGGGGCGCCGGGGAGCTGTTTTTT. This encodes CASSETGGAGELFF.

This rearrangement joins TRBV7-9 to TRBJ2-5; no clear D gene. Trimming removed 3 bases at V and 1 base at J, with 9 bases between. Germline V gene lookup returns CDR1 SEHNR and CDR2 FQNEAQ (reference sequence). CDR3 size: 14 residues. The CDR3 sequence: CASSFLTSQETQYF. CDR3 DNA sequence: TGTGCCAGCAGCTTTCTTACCTCCCAAGAGACCCAGTACTTC.

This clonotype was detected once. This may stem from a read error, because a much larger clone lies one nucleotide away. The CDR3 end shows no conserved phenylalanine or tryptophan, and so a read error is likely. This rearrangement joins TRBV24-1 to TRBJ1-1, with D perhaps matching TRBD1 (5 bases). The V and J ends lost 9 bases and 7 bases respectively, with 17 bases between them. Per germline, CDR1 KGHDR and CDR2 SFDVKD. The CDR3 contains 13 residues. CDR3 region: CATRNTGESEAFL. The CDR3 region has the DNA TGTGCCACCCGCAATACGGGGGAGAGTGAAGCTTTCCTT.

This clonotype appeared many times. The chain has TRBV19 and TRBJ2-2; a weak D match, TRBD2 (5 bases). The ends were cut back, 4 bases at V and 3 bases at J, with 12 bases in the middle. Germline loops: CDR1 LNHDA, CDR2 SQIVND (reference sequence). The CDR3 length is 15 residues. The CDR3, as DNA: TGTGCCAGTAGTACTTCCCGGGGTGACACCGGGGAGCTGTTTTTT. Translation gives CASSTSRGDTGELFF.

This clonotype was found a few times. CDR3 region: CASSSKPGVYNEQFF. CDR3 nucleotide sequence: TGTGCCAGCTCATCAAAACCGGGAGTCTACAATGAGCAGTTCTTC. This chain uses TRBV18 with TRBJ2-1; perhaps TRBD2 as D (6 bases). Germline-derived CDR1 and CDR2 are KGHSH and LQKENI. The germline V and J ends were trimmed by 5 bases and 3 bases, with 14 bases remaining between them. This CDR3 has 15 amino acids.

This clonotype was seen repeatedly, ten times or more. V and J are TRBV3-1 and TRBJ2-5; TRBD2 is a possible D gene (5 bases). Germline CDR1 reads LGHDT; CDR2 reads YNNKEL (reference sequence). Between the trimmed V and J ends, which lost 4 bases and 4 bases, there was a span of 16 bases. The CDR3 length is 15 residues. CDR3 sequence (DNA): TGTGCCAGCAGCCCTCCCCTGGAACTAGGAGAGACCCAGTACTTC. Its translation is CASSPPLELGETQYF.

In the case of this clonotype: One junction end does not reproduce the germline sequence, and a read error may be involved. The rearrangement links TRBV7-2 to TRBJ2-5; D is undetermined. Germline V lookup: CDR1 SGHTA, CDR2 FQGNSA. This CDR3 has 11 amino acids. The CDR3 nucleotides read TGCCCAGAACCCGGACAAGAGACCCAGTACTTC. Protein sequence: CPEPGQETQYF. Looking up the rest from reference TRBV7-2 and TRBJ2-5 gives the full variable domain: GAGVSQSPSNKVTEKGKDVELRCDPISGHTALYWYRQSLGQGLEFLIYFQGNSAPDKSGLPSDRFSAERTGGSVSTLTIQRTQQEDSAVYLCPEPGQETQYFGPGTRLLVL.

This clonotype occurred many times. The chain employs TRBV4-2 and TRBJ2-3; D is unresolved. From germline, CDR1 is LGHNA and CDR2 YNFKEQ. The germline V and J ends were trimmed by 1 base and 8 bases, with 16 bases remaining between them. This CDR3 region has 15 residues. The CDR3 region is CASSQGLSMRATQYF. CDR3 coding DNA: TGTGCCAGCAGCCAAGGGCTAAGTATGAGAGCTACGCAGTATTTT.

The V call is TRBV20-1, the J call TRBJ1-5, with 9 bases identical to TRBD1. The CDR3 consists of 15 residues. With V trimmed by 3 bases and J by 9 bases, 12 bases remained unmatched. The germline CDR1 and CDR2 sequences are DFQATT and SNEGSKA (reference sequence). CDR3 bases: TGCAGTGCTAGGGAAAACAGGGGGCAAGGTCGGCCCCAGCATTTT. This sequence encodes CSARENRGQGRPQHF.

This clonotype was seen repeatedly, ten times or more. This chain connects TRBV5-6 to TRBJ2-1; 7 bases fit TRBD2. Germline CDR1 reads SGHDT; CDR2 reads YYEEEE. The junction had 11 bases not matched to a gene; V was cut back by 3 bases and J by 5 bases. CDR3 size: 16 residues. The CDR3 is CASSSPIRDYNNEQFF. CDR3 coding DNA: TGTGCCAGCAGCTCGCCCATCCGGGACTACAACAATGAGCAGTTCTTC.

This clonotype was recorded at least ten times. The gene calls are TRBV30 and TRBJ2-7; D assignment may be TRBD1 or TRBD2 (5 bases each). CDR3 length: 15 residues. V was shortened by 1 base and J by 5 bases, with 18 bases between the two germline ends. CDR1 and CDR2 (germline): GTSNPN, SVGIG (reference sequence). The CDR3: CAWSAGTPTLNEQYF. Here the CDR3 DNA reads TGTGCCTGGAGTGCCGGGACCCCAACCCTTAACGAGCAGTACTTC.

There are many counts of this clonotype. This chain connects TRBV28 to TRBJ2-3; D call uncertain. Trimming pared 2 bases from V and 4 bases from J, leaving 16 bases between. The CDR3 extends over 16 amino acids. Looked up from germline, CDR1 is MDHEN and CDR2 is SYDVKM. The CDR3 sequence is CASSLRGGAFADTQYF. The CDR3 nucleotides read TGTGCCAGCAGTTTACGCGGTGGAGCCTTTGCAGATACGCAGTATTTT.

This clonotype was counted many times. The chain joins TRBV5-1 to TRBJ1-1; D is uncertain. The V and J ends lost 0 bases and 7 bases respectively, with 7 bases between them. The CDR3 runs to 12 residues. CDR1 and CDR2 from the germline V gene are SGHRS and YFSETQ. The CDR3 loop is CASSLVGNEAFF. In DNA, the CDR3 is TGCGCCAGCAGCTTGGTAGGGAATGAAGCTTTCTTT. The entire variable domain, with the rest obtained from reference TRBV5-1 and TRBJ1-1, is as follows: KAGVTQTPRYLIKTRGQQVTLSCSPISGHRSVSWYQQTPGQGLQFLFEYFSETQRNKGNFPGRFSGRQFSNSRSEMNVSTLELGDSALYLCASSLVGNEAFFGQGTRLTVV.

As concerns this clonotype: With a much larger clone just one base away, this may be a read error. CDR3 loop: CATQPGIGNEQYF. CDR3 DNA: TGTGCCACCCAGCCAGGGATAGGCAATGAGCAGTACTTC. The J gene is TRBJ2-1, the V gene TRBV24-1, with D possibly matching TRBD1 (5 bases). The DNA end is more similar to TRBJ2-7, so the J call may be wrong. The CDR3 has 13 amino acids. Germline assignment: CDR1 KGHDR and CDR2 SFDVKD.

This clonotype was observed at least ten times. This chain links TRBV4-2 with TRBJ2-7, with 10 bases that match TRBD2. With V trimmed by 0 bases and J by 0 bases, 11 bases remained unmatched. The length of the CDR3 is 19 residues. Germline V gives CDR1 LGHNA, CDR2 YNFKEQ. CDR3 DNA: TGTGCCAGCAGCCAAGATGGTGGTAGCGGGGGGTCAAGCTCCTACGAGCAGTACTTC. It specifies CASSQDGGSGGSSSYEQYF.

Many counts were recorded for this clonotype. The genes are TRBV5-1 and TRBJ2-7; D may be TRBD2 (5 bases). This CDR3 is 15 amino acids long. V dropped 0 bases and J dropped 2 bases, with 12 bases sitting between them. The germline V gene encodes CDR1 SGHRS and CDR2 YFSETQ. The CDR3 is CASSLDLANPYEQYF. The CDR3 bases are TGCGCCAGCAGCTTGGACCTAGCTAATCCCTACGAGCAGTACTTC.